These 26 T cell receptor beta chains originate from one sample sequenced in a study of blood T cell repertoires in COVID-19. TCRdb keeps only in-frame clones here, not all; method: immunoSEQ multiplex PCR. The sample consists of a few hundred thousand clones, 80% to 90% of them appearing once. Sequenced: PBMCs or T cells enriched from blood (not recorded which). These receptor sequences come from a woman aged 18-35 years who had recovered from COVID-19.

The J gene is TRBJ2-2, the V gene TRBV4-1; 12 nucleotides agree with TRBD2. The CDR3 extends over 19 amino acids. J lost 0 bases, V lost 4 bases, and 9 bases had no gene match. Germline CDR1 is MGHRA and CDR2 is YSYEKL. CDR3 DNA sequence: TGCGCCAGCAGCCGGACGGAACTAGCGGGGGGCGCGAACACCGGGGAGCTGTTTTTT. As protein: CASSRTELAGGANTGELFF.

Worth noting for this clone: This same CDR3 is encoded by further DNA sequences in the sample. The gene calls are TRBV6-5 and TRBJ1-5; D not certain. This CDR3 has 14 amino acids. The germline V gene has CDR1 MNHEY and CDR2 SVGAGI. V was clipped by 7 bases and J by 4 bases, with 14 bases between them. CDR3 region: CASNPTGSNQPQHF. CDR3 coding DNA: TGTGCCAGCAACCCGACTGGGAGTAATCAGCCCCAGCATTTT.

The V call is TRBV2, the J call TRBJ2-1, with 10 bases fitting TRBD2. Germline-derived CDR1 and CDR2 are SNHLY and FYNNEI. There are 14 residues in the CDR3. Trimming took 5 bases from V and 7 from J; bases not matched to a gene: 5. CDR3 amino acids: CASSLAGVLNEQFF. CDR3 nucleotide sequence: TGTGCCAGCAGTCTAGCGGGGGTGTTAAATGAGCAGTTCTTC. Using reference TRBV2 and TRBJ2-1 for the parts outside the CDR3, the full variable domain is EPEVTQTPSHQVTQMGQEVILRCVPISNHLYFYWYRQILGQKVEFLVSFYNNEISEKSEIFDDQFSVERPDGSNFTLKIRSTKLEDSAMYFCASSLAGVLNEQFFGPGTRLTVL.

This clone was seen a single time. The gene calls are TRBV5-1 and TRBJ2-3, with a tentative D call TRBD2 (6 bases). V was clipped by 0 bases and J by 1 base, with 12 bases between them. The CDR3 extends over 16 amino acids. Germline CDR1 and CDR2: SGHRS and YFSETQ. The DNA for the CDR3 is TGCGCCAGCAGCTTGGTCCGTACGGGGGGCACAGATACGCAGTATTTT. Encoded protein: CASSLVRTGGTDTQYF.

V gene TRBV29-1 combines with J gene TRBJ2-1; a possible D gene is TRBD2 (6 bases). Germline V CDR1 and CDR2: SQVTM, ANQGSEA. V was trimmed by 6 bases and J by 3 bases, leaving 15 bases between them. The CDR3 runs to 14 residues. CDR3 coding DNA: TGCAGCGTCTCTTATTGGGGGGACTACAATGAGCAGTTCTTC. This codes for CSVSYWGDYNEQFF.

The sample holds one count of this clone. The V and J genes are TRBV19 and TRBJ2-7, with TRBD2 identical over 13 bases. CDR1 is LNHDA, CDR2 SQIVND, per germline (reference sequence). The CDR3 is 17 amino acids. The ends lost 0 bases at V and 5 bases at J; junction bases unmatched: 7. The CDR3 loop is CASSIDQGLAGVNEQYF. The CDR3 region has the DNA TGTGCCAGTAGTATAGATCAAGGACTAGCGGGGGTCAACGAGCAGTACTTC.

V gene TRBV7-9 combines with J gene TRBJ1-6; TRBD1 matches at 8 bases. Germline-derived CDR1 and CDR2 are SEHNR and FQNEAQ (reference sequence). The CDR3 runs 16 residues. V was clipped by 5 bases and J by 3 bases; unmatched bases: 6. The CDR3 protein is CASSTSGQGYNSPLHF. CDR3 nucleotides: TGTGCCAGCAGCACGAGCGGACAGGGCTATAATTCACCCCTCCACTTT.

This clone appeared many times. CDR3 region: CASSQDEGTVQPQHF. CDR3 DNA: TGTGCCAGCAGCCAAGACGAGGGAACGGTTCAGCCCCAGCATTTT. The gene calls are TRBV4-2 and TRBJ1-5; D call uncertain. Germline V CDR1 and CDR2: LGHNA, YNFKEQ. The CDR3 covers 15 residues. V was pared by 0 bases and J by 6 bases, with 12 bases between.

This clone was found once. The chain joins TRBV14 to TRBJ2-7; the D is unclear. Per the germline V gene, CDR1 is SGHDN and CDR2 is FVKESK. The CDR3 is 12 residues long. V lost 0 bases to trimming and J lost 7 bases, with 7 bases between them. CDR3 amino acids: CASSQDWAEQYF. The CDR3 DNA follows: TGTGCCAGCAGCCAAGATTGGGCAGAGCAGTACTTC.

The chain links TRBV7-9 to TRBJ2-3; no reliable D call. The germline CDR1 and CDR2 sequences are SEHNR and FQNEAQ (reference sequence). V was trimmed by 6 bases and J by 0 bases, leaving 13 bases between them. This CDR3 comprises 15 residues. The CDR3 DNA is TGTGCCAGCAGGCATAAATGGGCAAGCACAGATACGCAGTATTTT. This codes for CASRHKWASTDTQYF.

This clone was counted only a few times. The rearrangement uses TRBV6-1 and TRBJ1-5, with D possibly being TRBD1 (6 bases). Trimming cost V 4 bases and J 6 bases, with 19 bases left between them. CDR3 length equals 16 residues. CDR1 MNHNS and CDR2 SASEGT come from the germline V gene. CDR3 bases: TGTGCCAGCAGTGTAGGGGGTCCAGGTTCTGGTCAGCCCCAGCATTTT. Its translation: CASSVGGPGSGQPQHF.

Points on this clone: A read error may account for a junction end that differs from germline. The rearrangement joins TRBV5-5 to TRBJ2-7; unclear D gene. The CDR3 spans 14 residues. Germline V gene lookup returns CDR1 SGHKS and CDR2 YYEKEE (reference sequence). The CDR3 DNA is TGTGCCAGCAGCCCTTGGTTATTCGCGGCCCTGGATGTATTC. It is translated as CASSPWLFAALDVF.

The CDR3 here is CASSLAGPSYNEQFF. The CDR3 nucleotides read TGTGCCAGCAGCTTAGCGGGGCCCTCCTACAATGAGCAGTTCTTC. The chain employs TRBV7-9 and TRBJ2-1, with D perhaps TRBD1 (5 bases). Germline V CDR1 and CDR2: SEHNR, FQNEAQ (reference sequence). The CDR3 has 15 amino acids. V gave up 0 bases and J gave up 0 bases, with 6 bases separating them. Supplemented by reference TRBV7-9 and TRBJ2-1, the full variable domain reads DTGVSQNPRHKITKRGQNVTFRCDPISEHNRLYWYRQTLGQGPEFLTYFQNEAQLEKSRLLSDRFSAERPKGSFSTLEIQRTEQGDSAMYLCASSLAGPSYNEQFFGPGTRLTVL.

The chain links TRBV27 to TRBJ1-2; weak D call: TRBD1 (6 bases). Germline-derived CDR1 and CDR2 are MNHEY and SMNVEV (reference sequence). This CDR3 contains 18 residues. V was shortened by 6 bases and J by 2 bases, with 25 bases between the two germline ends. The CDR3 region has the DNA TGTGCCAGCAGCCCGTCAGGGGTAGCACCGGGATTAAACTATGGCTACACCTTC. Amino acids: CASSPSGVAPGLNYGYTF.

In nucleotides, the CDR3 is TGCGCCAGCAGTGTTGACAACCCCTACGAGCAGTACTTC. Encoded protein: CASSVDNPYEQYF. This chain connects TRBV10-2 to TRBJ2-7; no clear D. Germline V lookup: CDR1 WSHSY, CDR2 SAAADI. V lost 4 bases and J 2 bases, leaving 9 bases between the germline ends. The CDR3 is 13 amino acids.

V and J are TRBV5-5 and TRBJ1-1; 7 positions agree with TRBD1. The CDR3 covers 15 residues. Germline CDR1 and CDR2: SGHKS and YYEKEE (reference sequence). V was clipped by 4 bases and J by 5 bases; unmatched bases: 11. CDR3 DNA sequence: TGTGCCAGCAGCCCCCTCGGACAGGTGAGGACTGAAGCTTTCTTT. This gives the protein CASSPLGQVRTEAFF.

Details on this clone: The junction differs from germline at one of its ends, possibly a read error. The chain joins TRBV2 to TRBJ1-4; TRBD1 matches 8 bases. The CDR3 covers 14 residues. CDR1 SNHLY and CDR2 FYNNEI come from the germline V gene. CDR3: CASSNQGAKEKLFF. The CDR3 DNA sequence: TGTGCCAGCAGTAATCAGGGGGCTAAGGAAAAACTGTTTTTT.

CDR3: CASSTRLEEKTQYF. In nucleotides, the CDR3 is TGTGCCAGCAGTACAAGACTAGAGGAAAAGACCCAGTACTTC. The chain combines TRBV27 with TRBJ2-5, with D maybe TRBD2 (6 bases). The CDR3 sequence is 14 residues long. Germline values: CDR1 MNHEY, CDR2 SMNVEV (reference sequence). The V end was cut by 5 bases, the J end by 6 bases, with 16 bases between.

The J gene is TRBJ2-7, the V gene TRBV12-3 or TRBV12-4; unclear D gene. Trimming pared 4 bases from V and 2 bases from J, leaving 9 bases between. CDR3 length: 13 residues. This chain's CDR3 is CASSSQVTYEQYF. CDR3 nucleotides: TGTGCCAGCAGTTCTCAGGTAACCTACGAGCAGTACTTC.

The gene calls are TRBV7-2 and TRBJ2-7; D might be TRBD2 (6 bases). This CDR3 is built from 14 residues. V was pared by 3 bases and J by 5 bases, with 14 bases between. Germline values: CDR1 SGHTA, CDR2 FQGNSA. The CDR3 protein is CASSFSSVLDEQYF. The CDR3, as DNA: TGTGCCAGCAGCTTTTCTAGCGTCTTGGACGAGCAGTACTTC.

The chain uses TRBV9 and TRBJ2-3; 14 bases are shared with TRBD2. J gave up 6 bases and V 4 bases, and 7 bases lay outside the gene matches. The CDR3 runs to 16 residues. Germline CDR1 is SGDLS and CDR2 is YYNGEE. The CDR3 loop reads CASSPGLAGVGDTQYF. CDR3 bases: TGTGCCAGCAGCCCGGGACTAGCGGGGGTGGGGGATACGCAGTATTTT. Based on the CDR3 plus reference TRBV9 and TRBJ2-3, the full variable domain is DSGVTQTPKHLITATGQRVTLRCSPRSGDLSVYWYQQSLDQGLQFLIQYYNGEERAKGNILERFSAQQFPDLHSELNLSSLELGDSALYFCASSPGLAGVGDTQYFGPGTRLTVL.

V usage is TRBV19 and J usage is TRBJ2-6; tentatively, D is TRBD1 (5 bases). V was shortened by 4 bases and J by 2 bases, with 9 bases between the two germline ends. The CDR3 sequence is 15 residues long. Germline-derived CDR1 and CDR2 are LNHDA and SQIVND (reference sequence). The CDR3 region has the DNA TGTGCCAGTAGTAGTGCCAGGGCTGGGGCCAACGTCCTGACTTTC. Translating it yields CASSSARAGANVLTF.

The rearrangement links TRBV7-9 to TRBJ1-6, with TRBD1 matching 7 bases. V lost 4 bases and J lost 5; bases outside the gene matches: 5. Germline V lookup: CDR1 SEHNR, CDR2 FQNEAQ (reference sequence). This CDR3 contains 15 residues. Written as DNA, the CDR3 is TGTGCCAGCAGCTCACCCGGGACAGATAATTCACCCCTCCACTTT. Its protein product is CASSSPGTDNSPLHF.

The chain couples TRBV7-9 to TRBJ1-6; TRBD1 is a possible D gene (5 bases). Trimming left V 0 bases short and J 9 bases short, with 18 bases between. The germline V gene encodes CDR1 SEHNR and CDR2 FQNEAQ (reference sequence). This CDR3 is 17 amino acids long. The CDR3 DNA reads as TGTGCCAGCAGCTTAGCCCGGGGGGGAGAAGATGCTTCACCCCTCCACTTT. Translated: CASSLARGGEDASPLHF.

V usage is TRBV5-1 and J usage is TRBJ2-3, with D uncertain. V was trimmed by 0 bases and J by 0 bases, leaving 17 bases between them. Germline CDR1 reads SGHRS; CDR2 reads YFSETQ. This CDR3 comprises 18 residues. This chain's CDR3 is CASSLDPFQIPSTDTQYF. As DNA, the CDR3 is TGCGCCAGCAGCTTGGACCCCTTTCAGATACCTAGCACAGATACGCAGTATTTT. Full variable domain (outside the CDR3, taken from reference TRBV5-1 and TRBJ2-3): KAGVTQTPRYLIKTRGQQVTLSCSPISGHRSVSWYQQTPGQGLQFLFEYFSETQRNKGNFPGRFSGRQFSNSRSEMNVSTLELGDSALYLCASSLDPFQIPSTDTQYFGPGTRLTVL.

The V gene is TRBV7-6, the J gene TRBJ2-2, with D perhaps TRBD1 (5 bases). Germline loops: CDR1 SGHVS, CDR2 FNYEAQ. CDR3 size: 16 residues. Trimming removed 2 bases from V and 4 bases from J, with 14 bases in between. This chain's CDR3 is CASSLSSEQVTGELFF. The CDR3 nucleotides are TGTGCCAGCAGCTTATCTTCCGAACAGGTCACCGGGGAGCTGTTTTTT.